This T cell receptor beta chain was sequenced during a study of T-cell reconstitution after alpha-beta-depleted transplantation in children. This sample's TCRbeta library carried unique molecular identifier barcodes. TCRdb reanalysed the PCR reads using MiXCR and keeps one entry per CDR3 protein. The table shows around 80,000 distinct CDR3 sequences, with roughly 20% occurring only once. Broader study findings: Surviving recipient T cells and intrathymic progenitors accounted for some patients' high TCRbeta diversity at day 60. Two months or so post-transplant, alpha-beta T cells reportedly derived from several hundred expanded graft clones. The authors attributed T-cell counts and diversity one year after transplant mostly to newly produced T cells.

In the case of this clonotype: Antigen: not known.

The sequencing here drew on PBMCs, mostly from graft donor cells, taken 360 days after TCRalphabeta/CD19-depleted stem cell transplant. This receptor was obtained from a male patient under 10 years old who had a stem cell transplant for acute lymphoblastic leukemia, so the T cells may come from the graft donor.

CDR3 loop: CASSVLSWGTDTQYF. In DNA form, the CDR3 reads TGTGCCAGCAGCGTACTTAGTTGGGGCACAGATACGCAGTATTTT. V usage is TRBV9 and J usage is TRBJ2-3; D uncertain. The V and J ends lost 1 base and 1 base respectively, with 10 bases between them. CDR3 length equals 15 residues. The germline gives CDR1 SGDLS, CDR2 YYNGEE.